Below, 6 T cell receptor beta chains from the same sample are listed, as sequenced in a study of T cell repertoires in cytomegalovirus infection. These TCRs' antigens remain unknown. TCRdb re-analysed the reads in MiXCR, keeping a single row per CDR3 protein. Seen here are a few hundred thousand distinct CDR3 sequences, roughly 28% observed once, and the top ten hold 20%. Material: cultured PBMCs, obtained from culture after CMV antigen stimulation. These receptors originate from a human donor in good health (CMV status not recorded). Some clones in this sample may be carry-over from other donors' samples.

The chain couples TRBV6-1 to TRBJ2-7; D remains unclear. Trimming pared 6 bases from V and 3 bases from J, leaving 15 bases between. Germline V lookup: CDR1 MNHNS, CDR2 SASEGT. The CDR3 consists of 14 residues. CDR3 in amino acids: CASRAGATNYEQYF. The CDR3 DNA follows: TGTGCCAGCAGGGCAGGAGCGACGAACTACGAGCAGTACTTC.

This chain links TRBV19 with TRBJ2-3; TRBD2 matches 10 bases. The V segment lost 6 bases and the J segment 0 bases; nucleotides outside the gene matches: 6. CDR1 and CDR2 (germline): LNHDA, SQIVND (reference sequence). This CDR3 contains 16 residues. The CDR3 nucleotides read TGTGCCAGTAGCGTAGCGGGAGGTCTTAGCACAGATACGCAGTATTTT. Residues: CASSVAGGLSTDTQYF.

This clonotype was picked up a small number of times. This chain connects TRBV7-9 to TRBJ1-4; D may be TRBD1 (5 bases). Trimming removed 1 base from V and 6 bases from J, with 15 bases in between. The CDR3 runs 16 residues. Germline loops: CDR1 SEHNR, CDR2 FQNEAQ (reference sequence). CDR3 loop: CASSLGSAGRYEKLFF. The CDR3 region has the DNA TGTGCCAGCAGCTTAGGCTCGGCAGGGCGGTATGAAAAACTGTTTTTT.

The gene calls are TRBV11-2 and TRBJ2-1, with TRBD2 as a possible D gene (5 bases). V lost 7 bases to trimming and J lost 0 bases, with 10 bases between them. Germline lookup yields CDR1 SGHAT and CDR2 FQNNGV. This CDR3 spans 14 amino acids. The CDR3 DNA reads TGTGCCAGCACCGGGGTTAGCTCCTACAATGAGCAGTTCTTC. Residues: CASTGVSSYNEQFF.

This clonotype was observed a few times. This chain connects TRBV20-1 to TRBJ2-1; 9 bases agree with TRBD2. Germline V gene sequence: CDR1 DFQATT, CDR2 SNEGSKA (reference sequence). This CDR3 comprises 12 residues. The trim removed 5 bases at V and 9 bases at J, leaving 5 bases unmatched. For the CDR3, the DNA is TGCAGTGCTTCCGGGACTAGCATTGAGCAGTTCTTC. Amino acid sequence: CSASGTSIEQFF.

This rearrangement joins TRBV7-9 to TRBJ2-3; D is uncertain. The germline V gene has CDR1 SEHNR and CDR2 FQNEAQ (reference sequence). The V and J ends lost 7 bases and 1 base respectively, with 6 bases between them. The CDR3 has 12 amino acids. The CDR3 sequence is CASTRGTDTQYF. As DNA, the CDR3 is TGTGCCAGCACTAGGGGCACAGATACGCAGTATTTT.